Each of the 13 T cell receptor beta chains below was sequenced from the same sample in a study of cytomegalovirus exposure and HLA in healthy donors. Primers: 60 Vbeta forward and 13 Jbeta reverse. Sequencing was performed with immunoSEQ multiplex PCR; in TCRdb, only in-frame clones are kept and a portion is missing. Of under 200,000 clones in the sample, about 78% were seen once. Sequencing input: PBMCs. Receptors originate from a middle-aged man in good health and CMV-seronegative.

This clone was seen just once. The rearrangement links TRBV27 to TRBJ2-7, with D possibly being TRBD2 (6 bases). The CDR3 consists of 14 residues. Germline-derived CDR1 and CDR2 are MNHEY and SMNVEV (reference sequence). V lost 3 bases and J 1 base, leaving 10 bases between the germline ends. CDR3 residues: CASSLSRESYEQYF. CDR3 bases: TGTGCCAGCAGTTTGAGTCGGGAGTCCTACGAGCAGTACTTC.

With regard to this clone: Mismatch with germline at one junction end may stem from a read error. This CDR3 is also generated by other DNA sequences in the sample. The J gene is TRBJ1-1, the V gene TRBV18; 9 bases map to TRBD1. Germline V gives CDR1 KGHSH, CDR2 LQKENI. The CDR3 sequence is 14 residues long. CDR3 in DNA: TGTGCTAGCTCACTGACCGGGACAGGGTACGGCGCTTTCTTT. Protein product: CASSLTGTGYGAFF.

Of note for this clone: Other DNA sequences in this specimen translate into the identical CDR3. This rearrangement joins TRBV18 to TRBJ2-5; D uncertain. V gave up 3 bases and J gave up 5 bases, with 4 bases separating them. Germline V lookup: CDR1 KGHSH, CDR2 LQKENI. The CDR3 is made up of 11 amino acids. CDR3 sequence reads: CASSPRETQYF. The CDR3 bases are TGTGCCAGCTCACCCAGGGAGACCCAGTACTTC.

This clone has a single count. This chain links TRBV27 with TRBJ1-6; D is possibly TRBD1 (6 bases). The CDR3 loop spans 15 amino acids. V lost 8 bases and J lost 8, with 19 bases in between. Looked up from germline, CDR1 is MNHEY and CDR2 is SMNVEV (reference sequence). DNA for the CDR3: TGTGCCAGCGGGCTGGTTGGGGGCTTTGATTCACCCCTCCACTTT. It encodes CASGLVGGFDSPLHF.

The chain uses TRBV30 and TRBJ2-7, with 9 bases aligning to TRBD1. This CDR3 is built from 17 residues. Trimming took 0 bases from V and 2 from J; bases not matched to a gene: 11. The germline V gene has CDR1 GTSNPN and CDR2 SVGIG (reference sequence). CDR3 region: CAWSVRERWTGAYEQYF. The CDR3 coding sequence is TGTGCCTGGAGTGTAAGGGAGCGTTGGACAGGGGCCTACGAGCAGTACTTC.

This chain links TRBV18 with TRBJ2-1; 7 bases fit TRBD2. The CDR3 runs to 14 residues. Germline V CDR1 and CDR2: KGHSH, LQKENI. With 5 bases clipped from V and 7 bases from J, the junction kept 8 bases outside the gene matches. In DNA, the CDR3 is TGTGCCAGCTCAGTGGCGGGAGTAAGGAATGAGCAGTTCTTC. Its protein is CASSVAGVRNEQFF.

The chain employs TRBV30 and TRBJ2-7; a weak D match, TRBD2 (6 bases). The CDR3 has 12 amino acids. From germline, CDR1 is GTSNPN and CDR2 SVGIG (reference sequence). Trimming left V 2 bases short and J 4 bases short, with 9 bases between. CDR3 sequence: CAWSREIYEQYF. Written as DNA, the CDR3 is TGTGCCTGGAGTCGGGAGATTTACGAGCAGTACTTC. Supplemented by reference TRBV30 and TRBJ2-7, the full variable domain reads SQTIHQWPATLVQPVGSPLSLECTVEGTSNPNLYWYRQAAGRGLQLLFYSVGIGQISSEVPQNLSASRPQDRQFILSSKKLLLSDSGFYLCAWSREIYEQYFGPGTRLTVT.

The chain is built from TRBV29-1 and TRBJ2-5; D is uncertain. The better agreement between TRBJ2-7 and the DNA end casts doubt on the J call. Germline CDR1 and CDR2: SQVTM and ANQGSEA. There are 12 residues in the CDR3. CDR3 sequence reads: CSVELGSYEQYF. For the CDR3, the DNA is TGCAGCGTTGAACTAGGCTCCTACGAGCAGTACTTC.

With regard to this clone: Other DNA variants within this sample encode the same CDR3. CDR3 residues: CASSQDRVSNQPQHF. In DNA, the CDR3 is TGCGCCAGCAGCCAAGACAGGGTGAGCAATCAGCCCCAGCATTTT. This chain connects TRBV4-3 to TRBJ1-5; the D gene is possibly TRBD1 (5 bases). The CDR3 runs 15 residues. Germline CDR1 and CDR2: LGHNA and YSLEER. Trimming removed 0 bases from V and 1 base from J, with 7 bases in between.

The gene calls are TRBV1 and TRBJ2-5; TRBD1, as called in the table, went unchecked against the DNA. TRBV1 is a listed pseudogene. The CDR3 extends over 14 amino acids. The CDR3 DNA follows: TGCACCAGCCCCGGGACAGGGGGCACAGAGACCCAGTACTTC. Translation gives CTSPGTGGTETQYF.

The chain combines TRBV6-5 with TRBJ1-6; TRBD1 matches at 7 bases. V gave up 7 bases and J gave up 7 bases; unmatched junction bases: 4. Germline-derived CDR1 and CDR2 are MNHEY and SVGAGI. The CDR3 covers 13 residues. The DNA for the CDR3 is TGTGCCAGCACTCGGGACAGCAATTCACCCCTCCACTTT. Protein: CASTRDSNSPLHF.

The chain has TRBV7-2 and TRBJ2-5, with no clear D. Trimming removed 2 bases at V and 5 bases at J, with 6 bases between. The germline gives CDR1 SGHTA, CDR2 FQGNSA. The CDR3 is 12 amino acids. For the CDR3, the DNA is TGTGCCAGCAGCTTATATCGGGAGACCCAGTACTTC. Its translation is CASSLYRETQYF.

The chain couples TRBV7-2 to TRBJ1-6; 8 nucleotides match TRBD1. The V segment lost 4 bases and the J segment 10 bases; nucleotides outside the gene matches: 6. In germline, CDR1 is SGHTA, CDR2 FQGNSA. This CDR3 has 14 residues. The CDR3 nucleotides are TGTGCCAGCAGCTACGGACAGGGTTGGTCACCCCTCCACTTT. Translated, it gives CASSYGQGWSPLHF.